This passage covers 3 T cell receptor beta chains from one sample sequenced in a study of cytomegalovirus exposure and HLA in healthy donors. The PCR employed 60 Vbeta primers together with 13 Jbeta primers. This table comes from immunoSEQ multiplex PCR, and its TCRdb copy is limited to in-frame clones, with some not included. The table lists some 28,000 clones, 62% of them singletons. Sample: PBMCs. These receptors were obtained from a male donor in good health and CMV-seropositive.

The chain carries TRBV4-2 and TRBJ1-1; a possible D gene is TRBD1 (5 bases). The CDR3 spans 14 residues. Germline V gene lookup returns CDR1 LGHNA and CDR2 YNFKEQ. The V and J ends lost 8 bases and 0 bases respectively, with 13 bases between them. The CDR3 loop is CASSVTEMNTEAFF. CDR3 DNA: TGTGCCAGCTCCGTGACAGAGATGAACACTGAAGCTTTCTTT.

This chain connects TRBV7-9 to TRBJ2-5, with TRBD1 matching over 9 bases. The end of the DNA aligns better with TRBJ2-7, so the J call may be wrong. Looked up from germline, CDR1 is SEHNR and CDR2 is FQNEAQ (reference sequence). The CDR3 runs to 15 residues. The CDR3 protein is CASSLAGTGSYEQYF. The CDR3 DNA is TGTGCCAGCAGCTTAGCCGGGACAGGGTCGTACGAGCAGTACTTC.

The chain employs TRBV6-1 and TRBJ2-7, with D unclear. This CDR3 spans 14 amino acids. The germline CDR1 and CDR2 sequences are MNHNS and SASEGT. The ends were cut back, 2 bases at V and 4 bases at J, with 12 bases in the middle. The CDR3 is CASSENVASYEQYF. The DNA for the CDR3 is TGTGCCAGCAGTGAAAATGTAGCTTCTTACGAGCAGTACTTC.